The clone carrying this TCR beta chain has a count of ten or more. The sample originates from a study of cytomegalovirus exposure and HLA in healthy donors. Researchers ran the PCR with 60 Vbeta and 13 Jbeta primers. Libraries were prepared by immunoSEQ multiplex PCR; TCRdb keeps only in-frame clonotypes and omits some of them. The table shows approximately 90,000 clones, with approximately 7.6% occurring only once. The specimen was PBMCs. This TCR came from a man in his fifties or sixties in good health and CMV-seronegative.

The CDR3 nucleotides are TGCGCCAGCAGCCTCCGCGGGGGGGGGCAGGGCACAGATACGCAGTATTTT. Translating gives CASSLRGGGQGTDTQYF. The V gene is TRBV5-1, the J gene TRBJ2-3; TRBD2 matches at 9 bases. The V gene's germline CDR1 is SGHRS and CDR2 YFSETQ. V was pared by 4 bases and J by 1 base, with 10 bases of the junction left unmatched. This CDR3 has 17 residues.